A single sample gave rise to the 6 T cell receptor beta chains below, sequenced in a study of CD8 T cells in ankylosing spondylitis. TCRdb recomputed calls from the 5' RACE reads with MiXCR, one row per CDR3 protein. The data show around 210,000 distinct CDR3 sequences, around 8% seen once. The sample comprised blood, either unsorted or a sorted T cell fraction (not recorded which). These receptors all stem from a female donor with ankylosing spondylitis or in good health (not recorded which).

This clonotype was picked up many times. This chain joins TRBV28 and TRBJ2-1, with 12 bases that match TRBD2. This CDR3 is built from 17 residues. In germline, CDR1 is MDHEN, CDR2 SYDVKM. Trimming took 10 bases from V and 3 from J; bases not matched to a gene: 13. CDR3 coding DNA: TGTGCCACCCAAGGACTAGCGGGGAGGGACTACTACAATGAGCAGTTCTTC. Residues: CATQGLAGRDYYNEQFF. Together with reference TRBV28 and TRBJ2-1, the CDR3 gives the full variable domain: DVKVTQSSRYLVKRTGEKVFLECVQDMDHENMFWYRQDPGLGLRLIYFSYDVKMKEKGDIPEGYSVSREKKERFSLILESASTNQTSMYLCATQGLAGRDYYNEQFFGPGTRLTVL.

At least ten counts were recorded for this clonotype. CDR3 protein: CASSLGGSPIYGYTF. The CDR3 DNA sequence: TGTGCCAGCAGTTTAGGGGGCAGTCCCATTTATGGCTACACCTTC. This chain uses TRBV27 with TRBJ1-2, with a possible D match to TRBD1 (6 bases). The CDR3 totals 15 residues. Germline V gene sequence: CDR1 MNHEY, CDR2 SMNVEV (reference sequence). The germline V and J ends were trimmed by 2 bases and 5 bases, with 15 bases remaining between them.

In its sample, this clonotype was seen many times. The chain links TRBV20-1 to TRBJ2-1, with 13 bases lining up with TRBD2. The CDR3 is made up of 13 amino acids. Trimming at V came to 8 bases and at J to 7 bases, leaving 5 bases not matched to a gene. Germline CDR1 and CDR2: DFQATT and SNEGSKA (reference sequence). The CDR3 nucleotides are TGCAGTTCCGGACTAGCGGGAGTGAATGAGCAGTTCTTC. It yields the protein CSSGLAGVNEQFF.

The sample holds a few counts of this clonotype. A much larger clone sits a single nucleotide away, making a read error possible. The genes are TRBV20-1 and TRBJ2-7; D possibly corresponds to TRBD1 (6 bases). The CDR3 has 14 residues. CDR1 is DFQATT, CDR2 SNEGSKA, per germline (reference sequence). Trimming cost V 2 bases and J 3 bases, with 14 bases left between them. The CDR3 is CSARSPGAFYEQYF. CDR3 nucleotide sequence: TGCAGTGCTAGATCCCCAGGGGCTTTCTACGAGCAGTACTTC.

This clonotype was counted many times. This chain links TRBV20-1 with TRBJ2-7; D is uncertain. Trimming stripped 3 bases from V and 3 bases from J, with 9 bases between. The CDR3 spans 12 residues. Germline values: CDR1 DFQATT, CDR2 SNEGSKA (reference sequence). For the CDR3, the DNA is TGCAGTGCTAGTCCGAACAGCTACGAGCAGTACTTC. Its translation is CSASPNSYEQYF.

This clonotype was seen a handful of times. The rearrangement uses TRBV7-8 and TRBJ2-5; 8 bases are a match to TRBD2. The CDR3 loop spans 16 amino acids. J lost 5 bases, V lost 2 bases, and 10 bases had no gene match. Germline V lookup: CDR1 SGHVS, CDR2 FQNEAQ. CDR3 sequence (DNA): TGTGCCAGCAGCTTATTCGGAGCGGGAGTAGGCGAGACCCAGTACTTC. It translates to CASSLFGAGVGETQYF.